This TCR beta chain was sequenced in a study of shared clonotypes between healthy human individuals. Data came from immunoSEQ multiplex PCR; TCRdb stores just in-frame clones and leaves some out. The sample shows about 480,000 clones, over 60% of them seen only once. V dropped 0 bases and J dropped 5 bases, with 4 bases sitting between them. CDR3 size: 12 residues. Germline-derived CDR1 and CDR2 are LNHNV and YYDKDF (reference sequence). Sequencing was done on a sample of PBMCs. This chain connects TRBV15 to TRBJ2-5, with D uncertain. This receptor was taken from a woman aged 40 to 50 in good health. Some clones in this sample may be carry-over from other donors' samples. The DNA for the CDR3 is TGTGCCACCAGCAGAGATGTGGAGACCCAGTACTTC. This translates into CATSRDVETQYF.